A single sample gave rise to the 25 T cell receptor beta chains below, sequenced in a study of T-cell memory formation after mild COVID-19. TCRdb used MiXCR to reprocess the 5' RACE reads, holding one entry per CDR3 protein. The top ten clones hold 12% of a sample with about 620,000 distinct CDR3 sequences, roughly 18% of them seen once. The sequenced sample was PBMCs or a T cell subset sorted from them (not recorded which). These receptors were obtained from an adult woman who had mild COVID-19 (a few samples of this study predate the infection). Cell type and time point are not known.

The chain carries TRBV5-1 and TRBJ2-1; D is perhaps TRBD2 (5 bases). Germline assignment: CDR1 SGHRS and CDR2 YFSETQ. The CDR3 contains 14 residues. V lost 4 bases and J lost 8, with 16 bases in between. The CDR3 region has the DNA TGCGCCAGCAGCCCCTCGGTAGGGAGTGATGAGCAGTTCTTC. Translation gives CASSPSVGSDEQFF.

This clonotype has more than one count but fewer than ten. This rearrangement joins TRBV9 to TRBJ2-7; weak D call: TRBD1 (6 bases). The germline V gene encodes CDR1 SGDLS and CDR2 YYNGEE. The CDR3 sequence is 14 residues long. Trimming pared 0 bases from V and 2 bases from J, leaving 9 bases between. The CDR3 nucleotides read TGTGCCAGCAGCGTAGAGACAGGACCCTACGAGCAGTACTTC. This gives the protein CASSVETGPYEQYF.

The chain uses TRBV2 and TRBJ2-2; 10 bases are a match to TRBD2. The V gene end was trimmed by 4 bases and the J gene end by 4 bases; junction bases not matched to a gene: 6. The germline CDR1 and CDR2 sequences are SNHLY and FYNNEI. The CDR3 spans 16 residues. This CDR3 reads CASSVGAGGRTGELFF. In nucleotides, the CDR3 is TGTGCCAGCAGTGTAGGAGCGGGGGGGCGCACCGGGGAGCTGTTTTTT.

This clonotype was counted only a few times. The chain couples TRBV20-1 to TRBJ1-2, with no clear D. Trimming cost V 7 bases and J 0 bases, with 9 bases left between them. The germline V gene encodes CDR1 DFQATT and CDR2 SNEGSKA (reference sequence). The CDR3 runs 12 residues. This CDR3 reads CSEEGANYGYTF. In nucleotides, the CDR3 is TGCAGTGAAGAGGGAGCTAACTATGGCTACACCTTC.

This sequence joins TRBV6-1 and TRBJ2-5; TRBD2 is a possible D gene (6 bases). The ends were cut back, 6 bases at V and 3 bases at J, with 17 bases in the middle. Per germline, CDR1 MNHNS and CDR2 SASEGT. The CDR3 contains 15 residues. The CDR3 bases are TGTGCCAGCAGCCTGGGGCTTGGCGGGGAAGAGACCCAGTACTTC. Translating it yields CASSLGLGGEETQYF.

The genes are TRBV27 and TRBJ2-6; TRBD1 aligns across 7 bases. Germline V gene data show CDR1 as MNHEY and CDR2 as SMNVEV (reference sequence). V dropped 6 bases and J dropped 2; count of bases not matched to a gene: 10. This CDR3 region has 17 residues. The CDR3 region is CASSTRPDRAGANVLTF. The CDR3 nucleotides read TGTGCCAGCAGCACCCGACCTGACAGGGCTGGGGCCAACGTCCTGACTTTC.

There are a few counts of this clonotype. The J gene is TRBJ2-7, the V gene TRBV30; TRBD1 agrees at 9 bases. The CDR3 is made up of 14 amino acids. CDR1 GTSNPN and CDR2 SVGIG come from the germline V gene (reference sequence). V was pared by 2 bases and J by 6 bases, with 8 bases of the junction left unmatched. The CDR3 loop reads CAWSLGQGAVEQYF. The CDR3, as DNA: TGTGCCTGGAGTTTGGGACAGGGAGCGGTCGAGCAGTACTTC.

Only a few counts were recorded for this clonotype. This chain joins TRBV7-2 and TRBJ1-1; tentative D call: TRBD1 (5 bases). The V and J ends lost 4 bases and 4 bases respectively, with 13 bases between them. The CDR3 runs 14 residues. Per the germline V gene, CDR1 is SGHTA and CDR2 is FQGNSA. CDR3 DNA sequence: TGTGCCAGCAGCTCCGGCCGCGGGACCACTGAAGCTTTCTTT. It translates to CASSSGRGTTEAFF. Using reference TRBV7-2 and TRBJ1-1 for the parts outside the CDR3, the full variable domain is GAGVSQSPSNKVTEKGKDVELRCDPISGHTALYWYRQSLGQGLEFLIYFQGNSAPDKSGLPSDRFSAERTGGSVSTLTIQRTQQEDSAVYLCASSSGRGTTEAFFGQGTRLTVV.

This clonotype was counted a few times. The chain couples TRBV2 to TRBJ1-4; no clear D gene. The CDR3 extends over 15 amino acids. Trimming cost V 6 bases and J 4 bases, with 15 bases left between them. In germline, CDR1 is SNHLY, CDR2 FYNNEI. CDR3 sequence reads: CASRKRPELNEKLFF. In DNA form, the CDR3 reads TGTGCCAGCAGGAAAAGACCCGAACTTAATGAAAAACTGTTTTTT.

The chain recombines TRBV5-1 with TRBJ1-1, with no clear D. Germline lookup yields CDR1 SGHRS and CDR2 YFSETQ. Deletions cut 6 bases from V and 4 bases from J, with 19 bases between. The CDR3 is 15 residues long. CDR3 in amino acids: CASNPAGSGSTEAFF. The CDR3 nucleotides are TGCGCCAGCAATCCCGCCGGATCCGGCTCCACTGAAGCTTTCTTT.

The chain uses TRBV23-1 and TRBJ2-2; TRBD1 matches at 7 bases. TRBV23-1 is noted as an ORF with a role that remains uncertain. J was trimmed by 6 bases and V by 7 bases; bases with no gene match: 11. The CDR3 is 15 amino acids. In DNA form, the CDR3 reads TGCGCCAGCAAGAAGACAGGGTCGGTCGCCGGGGAGCTGTTTTTT. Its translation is CASKKTGSVAGELFF.

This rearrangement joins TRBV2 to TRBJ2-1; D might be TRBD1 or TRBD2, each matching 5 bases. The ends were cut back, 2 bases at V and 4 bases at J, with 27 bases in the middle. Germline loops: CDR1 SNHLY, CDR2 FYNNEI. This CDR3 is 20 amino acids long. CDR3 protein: CASSEHTGRRNSSPYNEQFF. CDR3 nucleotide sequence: TGTGCCAGCAGTGAACACACGGGACGCCGAAACTCTTCCCCATACAATGAGCAGTTCTTC.

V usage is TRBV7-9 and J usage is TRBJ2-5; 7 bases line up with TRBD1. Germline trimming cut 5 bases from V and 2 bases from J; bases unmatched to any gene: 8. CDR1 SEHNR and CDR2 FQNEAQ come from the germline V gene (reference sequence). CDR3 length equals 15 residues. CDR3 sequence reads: CASSANRGGQETQYF. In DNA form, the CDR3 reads TGTGCCAGCAGCGCGAACAGGGGCGGGCAAGAGACCCAGTACTTC.

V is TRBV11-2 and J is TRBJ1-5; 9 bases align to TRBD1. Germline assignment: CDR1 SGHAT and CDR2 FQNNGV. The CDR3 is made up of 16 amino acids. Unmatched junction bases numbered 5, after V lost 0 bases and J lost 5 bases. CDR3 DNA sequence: TGTGCCAGCAGCTTAGAGCCGGGACAGGGCTATCAGCCCCAGCATTTT. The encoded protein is CASSLEPGQGYQPQHF.

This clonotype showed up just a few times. CDR3 sequence: CASSEGQRRGEQYF. The CDR3 DNA sequence: TGTGCCAGCAGTGAGGGACAGCGGAGGGGCGAGCAGTACTTC. The chain uses TRBV6-5 and TRBJ2-7; TRBD1 might be the D (7 bases). The CDR3 contains 14 residues. The V gene lost 5 bases and the J gene lost 6 bases, with 17 bases spanning the gap. Germline CDR1 reads MNHEY; CDR2 reads SVGAGI.

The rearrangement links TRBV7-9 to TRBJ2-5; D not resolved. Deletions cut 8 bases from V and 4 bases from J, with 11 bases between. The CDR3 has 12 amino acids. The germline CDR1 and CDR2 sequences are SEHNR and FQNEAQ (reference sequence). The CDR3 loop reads CASRPAPETQYF. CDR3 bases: TGTGCCAGCCGACCCGCCCCAGAGACCCAGTACTTC. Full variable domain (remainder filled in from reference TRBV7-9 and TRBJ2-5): DTGVSQNPRHKITKRGQNVTFRCDPISEHNRLYWYRQTLGQGPEFLTYFQNEAQLEKSRLLSDRFSAERPKGSFSTLEIQRTEQGDSAMYLCASRPAPETQYFGPGTRLLVL.

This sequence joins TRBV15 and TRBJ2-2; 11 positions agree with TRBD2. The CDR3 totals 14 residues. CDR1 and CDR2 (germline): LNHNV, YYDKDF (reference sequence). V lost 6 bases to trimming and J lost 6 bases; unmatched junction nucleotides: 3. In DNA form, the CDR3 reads TGTGCCACCAGGGAGGGACTAGCGGCCGGGGAGCTGTTTTTT. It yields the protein CATREGLAAGELFF.

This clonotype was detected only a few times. The CDR3 nucleotides are TGCGCCAGCAGCTCGACTTTGCGTGAGCAGTTCTTC. It codes for CASSSTLREQFF. The gene calls are TRBV5-1 and TRBJ2-1; D unresolved. The CDR3 runs to 12 residues. Germline assignment: CDR1 SGHRS and CDR2 YFSETQ. Trimming removed 3 bases from V and 9 bases from J, with 10 bases in between.

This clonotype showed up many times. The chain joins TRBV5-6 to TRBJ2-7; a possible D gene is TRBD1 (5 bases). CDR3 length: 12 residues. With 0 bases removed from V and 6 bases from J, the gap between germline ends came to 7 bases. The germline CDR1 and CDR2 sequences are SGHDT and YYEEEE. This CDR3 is CASSLVRGEQYF. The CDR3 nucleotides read TGTGCCAGCAGCTTGGTAAGGGGCGAGCAGTACTTC.

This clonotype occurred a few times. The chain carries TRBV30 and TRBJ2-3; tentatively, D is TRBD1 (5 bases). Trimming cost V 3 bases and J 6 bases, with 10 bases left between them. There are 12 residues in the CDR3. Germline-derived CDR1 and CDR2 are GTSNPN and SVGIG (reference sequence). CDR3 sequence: CAWSPNRDTQYF. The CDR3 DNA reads TGTGCCTGGAGCCCTAACAGGGATACGCAGTATTTT.

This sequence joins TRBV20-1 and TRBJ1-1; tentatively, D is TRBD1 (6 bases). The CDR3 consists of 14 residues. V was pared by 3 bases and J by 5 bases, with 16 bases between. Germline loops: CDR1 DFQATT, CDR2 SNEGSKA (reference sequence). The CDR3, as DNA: TGCAGTGCTAGGGGTCTTCAGGGGAAAACTGAAGCTTTCTTT. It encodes CSARGLQGKTEAFF.

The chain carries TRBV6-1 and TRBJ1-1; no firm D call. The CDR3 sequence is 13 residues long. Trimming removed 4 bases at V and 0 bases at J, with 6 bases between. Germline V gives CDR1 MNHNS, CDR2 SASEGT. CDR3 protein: CASSALMNTEAFF. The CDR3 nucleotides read TGTGCCAGCAGTGCCTTGATGAACACTGAAGCTTTCTTT.

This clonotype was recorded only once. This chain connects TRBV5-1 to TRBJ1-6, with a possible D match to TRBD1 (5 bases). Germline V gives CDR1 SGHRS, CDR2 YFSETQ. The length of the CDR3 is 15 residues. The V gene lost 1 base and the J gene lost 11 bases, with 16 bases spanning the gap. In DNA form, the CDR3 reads TGCGCCAGCAGCTTGTCCGGCCCTGACAGTACACCCCTCCACTTT. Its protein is CASSLSGPDSTPLHF.

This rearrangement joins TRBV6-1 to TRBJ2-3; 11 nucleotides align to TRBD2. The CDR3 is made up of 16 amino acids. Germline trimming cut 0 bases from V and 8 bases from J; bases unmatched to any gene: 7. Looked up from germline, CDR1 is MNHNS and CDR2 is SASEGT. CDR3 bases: TGTGCCAGCAGTGAAGCTCTCCTAGCGGGAGGAGGTACGCAGTATTTT. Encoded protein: CASSEALLAGGGTQYF.

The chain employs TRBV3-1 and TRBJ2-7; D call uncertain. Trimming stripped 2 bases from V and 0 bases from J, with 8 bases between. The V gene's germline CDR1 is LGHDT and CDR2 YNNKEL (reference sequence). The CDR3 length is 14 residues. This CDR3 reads CASSQMRNSYEQYF. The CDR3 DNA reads TGTGCCAGCAGCCAAATGCGTAACTCCTACGAGCAGTACTTC.